This T cell receptor beta chain was retrieved from a study of T cells in Graves' hyperthyroidism and ophthalmopathy. Findings and caveats of the study: In validation, the model predicted ophthalmopathy. These predictions came a median about 6.5 months before onset. Researchers found most expanded thyroid clonotypes above 0.001 in blood as well.

CDR1 is DFQATT, CDR2 SNEGSKA, per germline (reference sequence). The trim removed 6 bases at V and 4 bases at J, leaving 3 bases unmatched. This CDR3 region has 12 residues. Graves' hyperthyroidism qualified as stable when ophthalmopathy did not progress within 18 months. The hyperthyroidism was newly diagnosed and had lasted under 2 months; the patients were aged 18 to 65. Note on this clonotype: Its antigen is as yet unknown. A clone one base away is much larger, so this may be a read error. It is likely a read error, because the conserved phenylalanine at the end of the CDR3 is missing.

What was amplified from RNA transcripts were TCR beta CDR3 regions. First-round RT-PCR of the TCR CDR3 relied on the HTBI primer set. One entry per CDR3 protein results from TCRdb running MiXCR on the multiplex PCR reads. The table shows nearly 750,000 distinct CDR3 sequences, with just over 35% occurring only once. The sample consisted of blood. The receptor was isolated from a woman aged 40 to 55 with Graves' hyperthyroidism. V and J are TRBV20-1 and TRBJ2-5; 9 bases are a match to TRBD1. CDR3 amino acids: CSARQGGETQYL. Written as DNA, the CDR3 is TGCAGTGCGCGACAGGGGGGAGAGACCCAGTACCTC.